Listed below are T cell receptor beta chains from one sample, sequenced in a study of Graves' ophthalmopathy and Graves' hyperthyroidism. TCRdb passed the multiplex PCR reads through MiXCR, listing each CDR3 protein once. The sample yields more than 1,000,000 distinct CDR3 sequences, 35% to 40% seen once. The sequenced sample was peripheral blood or thyroid tissue (not recorded which). The source of these receptors is an adult man with Graves' hyperthyroidism. CDR3s leave out the opening cysteine and the closing phenylalanine or tryptophan.

TRBJ1-4 TRBV5-1 ASSGTGPTDKLF
TRBJ2-7 TRBV29-1 SVGGAPSEQY
TRBJ2-2 TRBV14 ASSQAAYAGELF
TRBJ2-6 TRBV7-8 ASSPTVLT
TRBJ2-2 TRBV6-4 ASSQKPGTGELF
TRBJ1-2 TRBV6-2/TRBV6-3 ASSYSGTGHYGYT
TRBJ1-5 TRBV9 ASSADTGVNRPQH
TRBJ1-2 TRBV20-1 SAADRGLSYGYT
TRBJ2-2 TRBV7-9 ASQITGVAGELF
TRBJ1-2 TRBV29-1 SVDRGSNYGYT
TRBJ1-5 TRBV2 ASSEDQGVVNQPQH
TRBJ1-4 TRBV10-3 AISDGGHTTNEKLF
TRBJ2-5 TRBV29-1 SVIQGADETQY
TRBJ1-2 TRBV12-3/TRBV12-4 ASSLGKLKGYT
TRBJ2-7 TRBV4-1 ASSQEGRFEQY
TRBJ2-5 TRBV7-9 ASSLNAGGFVQETQY
TRBJ2-7 TRBV10-1 ARISGSYEQY
TRBJ1-5 TRBV20-1 SARDRRQVRLRVNQPQH
TRBJ1-5 TRBV2 ASSLIYPLDESGNQPQH
TRBJ2-2 TRBV25-1 ASSSNGAYSPPGELF
TRBJ2-5 TRBV12-3/TRBV12-4 ASSALAEETQY
TRBJ1-4 TRBV7-2 ASSLFGETNEKLF
TRBJ2-7 TRBV20-1 SSHRGLYEQY
TRBJ2-5 TRBV24-1 ATSDMGTSGGARETQY
TRBJ2-7 TRBV5-1 ASSFRSPADEQY
TRBJ2-5 TRBV19 ASSIGRGKETQY
TRBJ1-1 TRBV7-2 ASSFRQSTEAF